The 9 T cell receptor beta chains below were found in one sample sequenced in a study of blood T cell repertoires in COVID-19. Sequencing used immunoSEQ multiplex PCR; TCRdb keeps in-frame clones, though not all of them. This sample has about 190,000 clones, with about nine tenths found just once. Sequencing was done on a sample of peripheral blood. The receptors come from a man in his thirties or forties with acute or convalescent COVID-19.

In this sample, this clone turned up a few times. The chain's CDR3 is CASSVLGRDYGYTF. The CDR3 bases are TGTGCCAGCAGTGTGCTGGGGCGAGACTATGGCTACACCTTC. The gene calls are TRBV2 and TRBJ1-2; perhaps TRBD1 as D (5 bases). The CDR3 has 14 residues. The V and J ends lost 4 bases and 3 bases respectively, with 12 bases between them. Germline assignment: CDR1 SNHLY and CDR2 FYNNEI.

The V and J genes are TRBV18 and TRBJ2-1; 7 bases align to TRBD1. V was clipped by 2 bases and J by 2 bases; unmatched bases: 0. Germline V gene data show CDR1 as KGHSH and CDR2 as LQKENI. The CDR3 is 14 amino acids. Here the CDR3 DNA reads TGTGCCAGCTCACCAGGGACAGCCTACAATGAGCAGTTCTTC. Amino acids: CASSPGTAYNEQFF.

V gene TRBV6-5 combines with J gene TRBJ2-1; the match to TRBD1 covers 7 bases. CDR3 length: 12 amino acids. The V segment lost 7 bases and the J segment 6 bases; nucleotides outside the gene matches: 3. Looked up from germline, CDR1 is MNHEY and CDR2 is SVGAGI. CDR3 in DNA: TGTGCCAGCAAAACAGGGGTCAATGAGCAGTTCTTC. Its translation: CASKTGVNEQFF.

J is TRBJ2-5 and V is TRBV3-1 (or the pseudogene TRBV3-2); 9 nucleotides match TRBD2. The CDR3 is made up of 15 amino acids. The trim removed 6 bases at V and 1 base at J, leaving 6 bases unmatched. Looked up from germline, CDR1 is LGHDT and CDR2 is YNNKEL (reference sequence). The CDR3 DNA sequence: TGTGCCAGCAGTTTAGCGGGGGCTTTCCAAGAGACCCAGTACTTC. Encoded protein: CASSLAGAFQETQYF.

J is TRBJ1-5 and V is TRBV2, with D possibly matching TRBD1 (6 bases). CDR3 length: 14 residues. The V end was cut by 4 bases, the J end by 4 bases, with 11 bases between. Germline CDR1 SNHLY, CDR2 FYNNEI. The CDR3 DNA reads as TGTGCCAGCAGTGCAGACGGGACAAATCAGCCCCAGCATTTT. This gives the protein CASSADGTNQPQHF.

The V and J genes are TRBV4-1 and TRBJ2-3, with 7 bases that match TRBD2. Germline trimming cut 1 base from V and 5 bases from J; bases unmatched to any gene: 12. The germline V gene encodes CDR1 MGHRA and CDR2 YSYEKL. This CDR3 is 17 amino acids long. DNA for the CDR3: TGCGCCAGCAGCCAAGGTCGCGGGGGTAGGGGTGGAGATACGCAGTATTTT. It is translated as CASSQGRGGRGGDTQYF.

The table lists this clone with a count of one. The chain recombines TRBV28 with TRBJ1-6, with D tentatively TRBD1 (5 bases). This CDR3 is built from 14 residues. The ends were cut back, 7 bases at V and 7 bases at J, with 14 bases in the middle. The germline gives CDR1 MDHEN, CDR2 SYDVKM. CDR3 sequence (DNA): TGTGCCAGCACCAATCAGGGTAGGAATTCACCCCTCCACTTT. It encodes CASTNQGRNSPLHF.

This chain uses TRBV19 with TRBJ1-1; D call uncertain. Germline V lookup: CDR1 LNHDA, CDR2 SQIVND (reference sequence). V was pared by 3 bases and J by 4 bases, with 12 bases between. This CDR3 spans 14 amino acids. CDR3 amino acids: CASSMGSRATEAFF. CDR3 in DNA: TGTGCCAGTAGTATGGGCAGTCGAGCCACTGAAGCTTTCTTT.

J is TRBJ1-2 and V is TRBV5-1; D not resolved. Germline CDR1 SGHRS, CDR2 YFSETQ. The CDR3 contains 14 residues. Trimming removed 4 bases at V and 8 bases at J, with 18 bases between. The CDR3 loop reads CASSIGGRPEGYTF. The DNA for the CDR3 is TGCGCCAGCAGCATAGGAGGGCGTCCGGAAGGCTACACCTTC.